This T cell receptor beta chain was recorded in a study of a mutant IDH1 vaccine in newly diagnosed glioma. Study at large: Standard pretreatment was either radiotherapy, temozolomide, or, for most, radiochemotherapy with temozolomide.

Time point indicated: baseline, week 1 (first vaccination visit). Treatment here: pre-vaccination baseline after standard-of-care therapy. Between the trimmed V and J ends, which lost 0 bases and 7 bases, there was a span of 10 bases. CDR1 is SGHTA, CDR2 FQGTGA, per germline. The CDR3 runs 14 residues. Measured with immunoSEQ multiplex PCR; TCRdb has only the in-frame clones, and not every one. The data contain around 63,000 clones, around 90% of them seen just once; the ten biggest clones take up 2% to 3%. This sequence was found in a man between 50 and 59 years old with glioma. J is TRBJ1-5 and V is TRBV7-3, with D unclear. Sample: PBMCs, taken from a glioma patient treated with radiotherapy, temozolomide or both. CDR3 DNA: TGTGCCAGCAGCTTAACGCCGGCCGGACAGCCCCAGCATTTT. Translating it yields CASSLTPAGQPQHF.